Below are 11 T cell receptor beta chains sequenced from a single sample in a study of T cells after yellow fever vaccination. From the 5' RACE reads, TCRdb called clonotypes with MiXCR, one entry per CDR3 protein. The repertoire holds hundreds of thousands of distinct CDR3 sequences, with 13% as singletons. The sequencing used PBMCs, collected on the day of the yellow fever booster vaccination. These receptors were taken from a man aged 30 to 45 who received the YFV17D yellow fever vaccine.

The genes are TRBV20-1 and TRBJ2-7, with 10 bases that match TRBD2. The CDR3 is 14 amino acids. In germline, CDR1 is DFQATT, CDR2 SNEGSKA (reference sequence). Germline trimming cut 5 bases from V and 4 bases from J; bases unmatched to any gene: 8. The CDR3, as DNA: TGCAGTGCTTATACTAGCGGGGCCTTATACGAGCAGTACTTC. Translation: CSAYTSGALYEQYF.

The genes are TRBV5-1 and TRBJ2-7, with 8 bases matching TRBD2. Germline V CDR1 and CDR2: SGHRS, YFSETQ. The V and J ends lost 4 bases and 6 bases, in that order; junction bases with no gene match: 12. This CDR3 spans 15 amino acids. CDR3 amino acids: CASSDSGLAGVEQYF. The CDR3 DNA reads TGCGCCAGCAGCGATTCAGGGCTAGCGGGCGTCGAGCAGTACTTC.

The V gene is TRBV10-1, the J gene TRBJ2-7; tentatively, D is TRBD2 (5 bases). This CDR3 is 17 amino acids long. Germline V gives CDR1 WNHNN, CDR2 SYGVQD (reference sequence). The germline V and J ends were trimmed by 3 bases and 1 base, with 19 bases remaining between them. CDR3 sequence (DNA): TGCGCCAGCAGTGAAGTTCAAGGTCTGGGGAGATCCTACGAGCAGTACTTC. Its protein is CASSEVQGLGRSYEQYF.

For this clonotype: Compared with germline, one end of the junction differs, possibly owing to a read error. J is TRBJ2-7 and V is TRBV6-1, with 8 bases that match TRBD2. CDR3 length: 15 residues. Germline CDR1 MNHNS, CDR2 SASEGT. CDR3 DNA sequence: TGTGCCGGCAGCGGGAGCCCATCCGGTACCTACGAGCAGTACTTC. Its translation: CAGSGSPSGTYEQYF.

The rearrangement uses TRBV6-2 or TRBV6-3 and TRBJ2-1; D unresolved. V dropped 8 bases and J dropped 0 bases, with 8 bases sitting between them. Germline CDR1 reads MNHEY; CDR2 reads SVGEGT. The CDR3 consists of 13 residues. The CDR3 DNA is TGTGCCAGCTGGCAGTCCTCCTACAATGAGCAGTTCTTC. Protein: CASWQSSYNEQFF.

This clonotype has more than one count but fewer than ten. The rearrangement joins TRBV7-8 to TRBJ1-5, with TRBD1 identical over 9 bases. V gave up 5 bases and J gave up 7 bases; unmatched junction bases: 12. This CDR3 region has 16 residues. Germline values: CDR1 SGHVS, CDR2 FQNEAQ. The CDR3 loop reads CASSAPGTGSGQPQHF. The CDR3 coding sequence is TGTGCCAGCAGCGCCCCGGGGACAGGGTCCGGGCAGCCCCAGCATTTT.

This sequence joins TRBV5-1 and TRBJ2-2; tentative D call: TRBD1 (5 bases). Germline V gene lookup returns CDR1 SGHRS and CDR2 YFSETQ. The V and J ends lost 6 bases and 3 bases respectively, with 9 bases between them. This CDR3 is 13 amino acids long. The CDR3 loop is CASTDSDTGELFF. In nucleotides, the CDR3 is TGCGCCAGCACTGACAGTGACACCGGGGAGCTGTTTTTT.

In its sample, this clonotype was seen a few times. The chain uses TRBV5-1 and TRBJ2-7, with 8 bases aligning to TRBD1. Germline lookup yields CDR1 SGHRS and CDR2 YFSETQ. The ends lost 4 bases at V and 3 bases at J; junction bases unmatched: 6. The CDR3 contains 14 residues. CDR3 in amino acids: CASSTRDRYYEQYF. DNA for the CDR3: TGCGCCAGCAGCACCCGGGACAGGTACTACGAGCAGTACTTC.

The gene calls are TRBV18 and TRBJ2-1; tentative D call: TRBD2 (5 bases). In germline, CDR1 is KGHSH, CDR2 LQKENI. The CDR3 is made up of 15 amino acids. Trimming pared 3 bases from V and 7 bases from J, leaving 16 bases between. Written as DNA, the CDR3 is TGTGCCAGCTCACCGTCCAGGAGCGGTTATAATGAGCAGTTCTTC. It is translated as CASSPSRSGYNEQFF.

V and J are TRBV5-6 and TRBJ2-5; D not resolved. CDR3 length: 16 residues. CDR1 is SGHDT and CDR2 is YYEEEE in the germline V gene. V lost 0 bases and J lost 4, with 16 bases in between. Here the CDR3 reads CASSLGRAENRETQYF. CDR3 nucleotide sequence: TGTGCCAGCAGCTTGGGTCGTGCGGAAAATCGAGAGACCCAGTACTTC.

The rearrangement links TRBV19 to TRBJ1-1; 7 positions agree with TRBD1. The CDR3 is made up of 15 amino acids. With 4 bases clipped from V and 3 bases from J, the junction kept 8 bases outside the gene matches. Germline CDR1 reads LNHDA; CDR2 reads SQIVND (reference sequence). CDR3 nucleotide sequence: TGTGCCAGTAGTACCCTCGCAGGGGGGGACACTGAAGCTTTCTTT. It is translated as CASSTLAGGDTEAFF.